By frequency, the clone carrying this TCR beta chain registers medium-sized. Its antigen is unknown. The assay was immunoSEQ multiplex PCR, and TCRdb's table has in-frame clones only and misses some. Its table records approximately 920 clones. These iaTreg cells were HLA-DR+ Tregs. CDR3 size: 15 residues. Only the protein is available. Germline CDR1 MRHNA, CDR2 SNTAGT. The data were obtained in a study of synovial regulatory T cells in juvenile arthritis. Study results and limitations: Blood Treg cells that were inflammation-associated showed lower TCR diversity than other blood Treg cells. Synovial Teff and blood CPL repertoires partially overlapped with iaTreg TCR repertoires, which were largely patient-private.

This TCR came from a donor between 2 and 29 years old with juvenile idiopathic arthritis. Input material: Treg cells from blood. The sample's subset: HLA-DR+ inflammation-associated blood Treg cells. The rearrangement uses TRBV6-4 and TRBJ2-3; TCRdb lists TRBD1, though no DNA is available to test this call. Here the CDR3 reads CASSDRDRATDTQYF.